This TCR beta chain came from a study of cytomegalovirus exposure and HLA in healthy donors. Study observations and caveats: According to a later analysis, TCR clusters from the first cohort tended to co-occur in the roughly 110 validation repertoires. The dataset shows that most TCR sequences were rare, while some public TCRs occurred in many donors. It was confirmed in vitro that three of the CMV-associated chains were specific for CMV antigens. The study flagged approximately 180 TCR beta chains as cytomegalovirus-associated.

Details on this clone: What it recognizes is unknown.

Clones were read by immunoSEQ multiplex PCR, and TCRdb kept only the in-frame ones, dropping some. The data contain roughly 130,000 clones, 85% to 90% of them singletons. CDR3 length equals 14 residues. Germline assignment: CDR1 MNHNS and CDR2 SASEGT. V gave up 2 bases and J gave up 1 base, with 8 bases separating them. The receptor was derived from a man in his thirties or forties in good health and CMV-seronegative. The chain links TRBV6-1 to TRBJ1-1; possibly TRBD1 for D (5 bases). The sequenced sample was PBMCs. The CDR3 nucleotides read TGTGCCAGCAGTGAACGTCAGGGGAACACTGAAGCTTTCTTT. Protein sequence: CASSERQGNTEAFF.